This passage covers 23 T cell receptor beta chains from one sample sequenced in a study of low-dose radiotherapy and immunotherapy resistance in tumors. Alpha- and beta-chain coverage of first-strand cDNA came from TRAV- and TRBV-specific primers. With a constant-region primer and a V-primer adapter, TCRs were subjected to approximately 20 PCR cycles of amplification. One entry per CDR3 protein results from TCRdb running MiXCR on the reads. The sample has about 35,000 distinct CDR3 sequences; less than 25% are singletons. The time point: after trial treatment. Specified treatment: LDRT plus nivolumab, ipilimumab, low-dose cyclophosphamide and aspirin (RACIN trial). The input for sequencing was PBMCs, taken after low-dose radiotherapy plus immunotherapy. Receptor source: a female donor with ovarian cancer.

CDR3 in amino acids: CASSSGQLPADTQYF. The CDR3 region has the DNA TGTGCCAGCAGCTCGGGACAGCTACCGGCAGATACGCAGTATTTT. The chain couples TRBV5-4 to TRBJ2-3, with TRBD1 matching 7 bases. This CDR3 is 15 amino acids long. Germline V gene data show CDR1 as SGHNT and CDR2 as YYREEE (reference sequence). With 3 bases clipped from V and 4 bases from J, the junction kept 8 bases outside the gene matches.

This clonotype was counted ten times or more. The V gene is TRBV12-3 or TRBV12-4, the J gene TRBJ1-1; D possibly corresponds to TRBD1 (6 bases). Trimming cost V 5 bases and J 4 bases, with 17 bases left between them. The CDR3 loop spans 15 amino acids. The CDR3 sequence: CASSPWAGDGTEAFF. The DNA of the CDR3 is TGTGCCAGCAGTCCTTGGGCAGGGGACGGCACTGAAGCTTTCTTT.

This clonotype was counted ten times or more. This chain uses TRBV19 with TRBJ1-1; D remains unclear. Germline V gene data show CDR1 as LNHDA and CDR2 as SQIVND (reference sequence). V shed 6 bases and J shed 8 bases, with 10 bases lying between them. The CDR3 is 11 amino acids. The CDR3 DNA follows: TGTGCCAGTAGGTCTACTGACGAAGCTTTCTTT. Translating gives CASRSTDEAFF.

This clonotype was found many times. The chain couples TRBV6-5 to TRBJ2-6, with D uncertain. The CDR3 totals 17 residues. The germline V and J ends were trimmed by 2 bases and 0 bases, with 11 bases remaining between them. Germline V CDR1 and CDR2: MNHEY, SVGAGI. Written as DNA, the CDR3 is TGTGCCAGCAGTTACGGCGGAACCAGCTCTGGGGCCAACGTCCTGACTTTC. It codes for CASSYGGTSSGANVLTF.

This clonotype is medium-sized within its sample. The V and J genes are TRBV28 and TRBJ2-1; D is ambiguous. Trimming removed 7 bases at V and 5 bases at J, with 21 bases between. Germline V gene lookup returns CDR1 MDHEN and CDR2 SYDVKM. The CDR3 loop spans 16 amino acids. CDR3 residues: CASTPASKTQNNEQFF. DNA of the CDR3: TGTGCCAGCACCCCGGCCAGCAAAACACAAAACAATGAGCAGTTCTTC.

This clonotype came up many times. The chain has TRBV7-2 and TRBJ1-1; TRBD1 is a possible D gene (5 bases). CDR3 length: 15 amino acids. Germline lookup yields CDR1 SGHTA and CDR2 FQGNSA. The ends were cut back, 2 bases at V and 4 bases at J, with 14 bases in the middle. The CDR3: CASSLLSGGGTEAFF. The CDR3 nucleotides read TGTGCCAGCAGCTTACTTAGCGGGGGTGGCACTGAAGCTTTCTTT.

In this sample, this clonotype turned up many times. The genes are TRBV27 and TRBJ2-1; 9 bases agree with TRBD1. Germline V CDR1 and CDR2: MNHEY, SMNVEV (reference sequence). The junction had 13 bases not matched to a gene; V was cut back by 6 bases and J by 7 bases. The CDR3 consists of 16 residues. The CDR3 DNA sequence: TGTGCCAGCAGCCCAGCCGGGACAGGGTTGGAGAATGAGCAGTTCTTC. Protein product: CASSPAGTGLENEQFF.

A remark on this clonotype: This sequence is one base from a far larger clone and is likely a read error. The chain couples TRBV4-1 to TRBJ2-1; tentative D call: TRBD2 (6 bases). Trimming left V 3 bases short and J 10 bases short, with 19 bases between. Germline CDR1 and CDR2: MGHRA and YSYEKL. This CDR3 has 15 amino acids. The CDR3 sequence is CASSQSRTTASEQFF. The DNA of the CDR3 is TGCGCCAGCAGCCAGTCTAGGACTACGGCCTCCGAGCAGTTCTTC.

The sample holds a few counts of this clonotype. The rearrangement uses TRBV2 and TRBJ2-5; D ambiguous. The CDR3 loop spans 11 amino acids. The V end was cut by 6 bases, the J end by 2 bases, with 4 bases between. The germline CDR1 and CDR2 sequences are SNHLY and FYNNEI. CDR3 residues: CASRLQETQYF. CDR3 DNA: TGTGCCAGCAGGTTGCAAGAGACCCAGTACTTC.

This clonotype was seen repeatedly, ten times or more. As DNA, the CDR3 is TGTGCCAGCAGCGCAATGGGACAGAACTATGGCTACACCTTC. It translates to CASSAMGQNYGYTF. The rearrangement links TRBV11-2 to TRBJ1-2; TRBD1 agrees at 7 bases. With V trimmed by 5 bases and J by 2 bases, 5 bases remained unmatched. The CDR3 runs 14 residues. Per the germline V gene, CDR1 is SGHAT and CDR2 is FQNNGV.

This clonotype was found many times. J is TRBJ2-3 and V is TRBV5-1, with D perhaps matching TRBD1 or TRBD2 (5 bases each). Germline CDR1 is SGHRS and CDR2 is YFSETQ. With 3 bases removed from V and 3 bases from J, the gap between germline ends came to 14 bases. This CDR3 is 15 amino acids long. The CDR3 region is CASSSTSGPTDTQYF. In nucleotides, the CDR3 is TGCGCCAGCAGCTCGACCTCGGGGCCGACAGATACGCAGTATTTT.

In its sample, this clonotype was seen many times. J is TRBJ2-7 and V is TRBV28; D remains ambiguous. Germline V gene data show CDR1 as MDHEN and CDR2 as SYDVKM. V lost 5 bases and J 3 bases, leaving 8 bases between the germline ends. CDR3 size: 12 residues. This chain's CDR3 is CASSRLSYEQYF. DNA of the CDR3: TGTGCCAGCAGTCGGCTCAGCTACGAGCAGTACTTC.

This clonotype was picked up many times. The chain recombines TRBV9 with TRBJ2-7; D may be TRBD1 (5 bases). V was shortened by 2 bases and J by 3 bases, with 15 bases between the two germline ends. The CDR3 has 15 residues. The germline CDR1 and CDR2 sequences are SGDLS and YYNGEE. DNA for the CDR3: TGTGCCAGCAGCGTCGGACATCCAGACCGCTACGAGCAGTACTTC. Translated: CASSVGHPDRYEQYF. The full variable domain, completed using reference TRBV9 and TRBJ2-7, is DSGVTQTPKHLITATGQRVTLRCSPRSGDLSVYWYQQSLDQGLQFLIQYYNGEERAKGNILERFSAQQFPDLHSELNLSSLELGDSALYFCASSVGHPDRYEQYFGPGTRLTVT.

This clonotype was seen ten or more times. The V call is TRBV3-1, the J call TRBJ2-3; D uncertain. Germline CDR1 reads LGHDT; CDR2 reads YNNKEL (reference sequence). CDR3 size: 15 residues. V gave up 3 bases and J gave up 1 base, with 11 bases separating them. DNA of the CDR3: TGTGCCAGCAGCCACGGACCTTATGGCACAGATACGCAGTATTTT. Translation gives CASSHGPYGTDTQYF.

This clonotype has a handful of counts. This chain uses TRBV28 with TRBJ2-5; D is possibly TRBD1 (6 bases). The germline V gene has CDR1 MDHEN and CDR2 SYDVKM. V lost 10 bases and J 5 bases, leaving 20 bases between the germline ends. The CDR3 totals 14 residues. Here the CDR3 reads CATDTGLQGETQYF. The CDR3 nucleotides are TGTGCCACCGACACAGGGTTGCAAGGGGAGACCCAGTACTTC. Full variable domain (rest looked up from reference TRBV28 and TRBJ2-5): DVKVTQSSRYLVKRTGEKVFLECVQDMDHENMFWYRQDPGLGLRLIYFSYDVKMKEKGDIPEGYSVSREKKERFSLILESASTNQTSMYLCATDTGLQGETQYFGPGTRLLVL.

This clonotype was found many times. The chain uses TRBV10-3 and TRBJ2-7, with a tentative D call TRBD2 (6 bases). Between the trimmed V and J ends, which lost 4 bases and 5 bases, there was a span of 6 bases. The CDR3 extends over 11 amino acids. Germline V CDR1 and CDR2: ENHRY, SYGVKD. The CDR3 region is CAISGGDEQYF. In DNA, the CDR3 is TGTGCCATCAGTGGGGGGGACGAGCAGTACTTC.

In its sample, this clonotype was seen many times. The rearrangement links TRBV7-8 to TRBJ1-2; D remains ambiguous. With 2 bases removed from V and 4 bases from J, the gap between germline ends came to 11 bases. Looked up from germline, CDR1 is SGHVS and CDR2 is FQNEAQ. This CDR3 is 14 amino acids long. CDR3 DNA sequence: TGTGCCAGCAGCTTACGGGAGTCTGGCTATGGCTACACCTTC. Protein product: CASSLRESGYGYTF.

In the case of this clonotype: This likely reflects a read error, since a far larger clone is one base away. The gene calls are TRBV12-3 or TRBV12-4 and TRBJ2-7; D possibly corresponds to TRBD2 (5 bases). The CDR3 has 14 residues. V dropped 7 bases and J dropped 7 bases, with 20 bases sitting between them. The CDR3 protein is CASNLDSTYNEQYF. The CDR3 nucleotides are TGTGCCAGCAATCTGGACTCGACCTACAATGAGCAGTACTTC.

This clonotype was recorded a few times. V is TRBV4-3 and J is TRBJ1-3; D is unresolved. The CDR3 runs to 14 residues. Germline values: CDR1 LGHNA, CDR2 YSLEER. Trimming took 1 base from V and 4 from J, leaving 8 bases between them. CDR3 DNA sequence: TGCGCCAGCAGCCAAGCGGGTTTCGGAAACACCATATATTTT. This translates into CASSQAGFGNTIYF.

The rearrangement uses TRBV28 and TRBJ2-7; D is undetermined. Per germline, CDR1 MDHEN and CDR2 SYDVKM. This CDR3 region has 14 residues. Trimming cost V 5 bases and J 4 bases, with 15 bases left between them. CDR3 protein: CASSQPRVGYEQYF. CDR3 bases: TGTGCCAGCAGTCAACCTCGGGTGGGGTACGAGCAGTACTTC.

This clonotype was counted at least ten times. The V and J genes are TRBV9 and TRBJ2-4; 10 bases are shared with TRBD2. V trimming: 0 bases; J trimming: 7 bases; junction bases outside the gene matches: 7. The length of the CDR3 is 16 residues. Per germline, CDR1 SGDLS and CDR2 YYNGEE. CDR3 in amino acids: CASSVGSGRSGNIQYF. DNA of the CDR3: TGTGCCAGCAGCGTAGGTAGCGGGAGGTCAGGGAACATTCAGTACTTC.

Ten or more counts support this clonotype. This chain's CDR3 is CASSLGDRSGELFF. DNA of the CDR3: TGCGCCAGCAGCTTGGGGGACAGATCCGGGGAGCTGTTTTTT. The chain is built from TRBV5-1 and TRBJ2-2; 7 bases map to TRBD1. CDR3 length: 14 residues. V lost 0 bases to trimming and J lost 6 bases; unmatched junction nucleotides: 2. CDR1 and CDR2 from the germline V gene are SGHRS and YFSETQ.

For this clonotype: With only one base between it and a far larger clone, this is likely a read error. The V gene is TRBV7-6, the J gene TRBJ2-1; perhaps TRBD2 as D (5 bases). The CDR3 extends over 16 amino acids. V shed 3 bases and J shed 7 bases, with 19 bases lying between them. Germline V gives CDR1 SGHVS, CDR2 FNYEAQ. CDR3 coding DNA: TGTGCCAGCAGCTTCCATAGCGTGGGCGTCCGGAATGAGCAGTTCTTC. Its protein product is CASSFHSVGVRNEQFF.